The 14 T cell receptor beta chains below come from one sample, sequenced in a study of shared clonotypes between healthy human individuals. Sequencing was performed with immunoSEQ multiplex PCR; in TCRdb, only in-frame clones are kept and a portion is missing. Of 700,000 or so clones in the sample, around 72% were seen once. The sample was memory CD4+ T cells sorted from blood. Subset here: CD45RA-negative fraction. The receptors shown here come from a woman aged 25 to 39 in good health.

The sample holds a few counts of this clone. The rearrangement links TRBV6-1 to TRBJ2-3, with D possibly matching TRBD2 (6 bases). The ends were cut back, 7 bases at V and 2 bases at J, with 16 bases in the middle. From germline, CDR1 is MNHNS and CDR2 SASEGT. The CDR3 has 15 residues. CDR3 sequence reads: CASIRLARTTDTQYF. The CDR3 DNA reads TGTGCCAGCATTCGGCTAGCGAGAACCACAGATACGCAGTATTTT.

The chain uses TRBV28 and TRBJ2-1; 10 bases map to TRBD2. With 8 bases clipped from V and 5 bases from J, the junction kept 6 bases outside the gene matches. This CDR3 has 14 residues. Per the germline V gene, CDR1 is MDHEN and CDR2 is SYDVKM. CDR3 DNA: TGTGCCAGCGGAAGGACTAGCGGCAACAATGAGCAGTTCTTC. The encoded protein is CASGRTSGNNEQFF.

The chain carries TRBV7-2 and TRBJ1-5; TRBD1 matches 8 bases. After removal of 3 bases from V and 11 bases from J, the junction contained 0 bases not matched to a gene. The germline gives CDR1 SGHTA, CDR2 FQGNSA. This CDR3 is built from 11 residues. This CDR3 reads CASSLTGAQHF. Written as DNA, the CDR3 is TGTGCCAGCAGCTTGACAGGGGCCCAGCATTTT.

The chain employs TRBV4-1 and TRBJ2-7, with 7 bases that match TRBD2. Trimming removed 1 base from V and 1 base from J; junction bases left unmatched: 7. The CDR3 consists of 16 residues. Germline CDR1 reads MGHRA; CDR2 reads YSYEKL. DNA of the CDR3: TGCGCCAGCAGCCAAGGGGGGGGGAAGAGGTCCTACGAGCAGTACTTC. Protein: CASSQGGGKRSYEQYF.

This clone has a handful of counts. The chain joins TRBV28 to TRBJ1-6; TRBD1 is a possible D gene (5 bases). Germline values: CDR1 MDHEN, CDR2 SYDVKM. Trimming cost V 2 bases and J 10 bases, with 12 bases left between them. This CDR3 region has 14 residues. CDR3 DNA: TGTGCCAGCAGTTTAGGGGCAGGCAGATCACCCCTCCACTTT. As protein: CASSLGAGRSPLHF.

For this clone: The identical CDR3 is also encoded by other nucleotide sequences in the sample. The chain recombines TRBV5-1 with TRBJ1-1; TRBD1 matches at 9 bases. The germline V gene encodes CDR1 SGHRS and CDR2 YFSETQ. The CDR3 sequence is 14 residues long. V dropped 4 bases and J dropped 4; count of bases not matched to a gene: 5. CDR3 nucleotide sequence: TGCGCCAGCAGCCTGGTGGACAGGGGCACTGAAGCTTTCTTT. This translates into CASSLVDRGTEAFF.

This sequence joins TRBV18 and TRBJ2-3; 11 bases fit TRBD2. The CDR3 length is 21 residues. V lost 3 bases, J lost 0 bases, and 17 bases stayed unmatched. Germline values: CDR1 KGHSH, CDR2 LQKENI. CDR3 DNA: TGTGCCAGCTCACCGTCGGGACAGGGATCGGGACTAGCGGATAGCACAGATACGCAGTATTTT. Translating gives CASSPSGQGSGLADSTDTQYF. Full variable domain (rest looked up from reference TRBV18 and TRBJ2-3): NAGVMQNPRHLVRRRGQEARLRCSPMKGHSHVYWYRQLPEEGLKFMVYLQKENIIDESGMPKERFSAEFPKEGPSILRIQQVVRGDSAAYFCASSPSGQGSGLADSTDTQYFGPGTRLTVL.

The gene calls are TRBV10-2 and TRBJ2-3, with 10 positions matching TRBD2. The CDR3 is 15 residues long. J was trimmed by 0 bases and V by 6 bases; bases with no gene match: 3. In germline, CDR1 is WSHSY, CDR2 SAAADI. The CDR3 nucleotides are TGCGCCAGCAGGGAGACTAGCGGGAGCACAGATACGCAGTATTTT. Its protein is CASRETSGSTDTQYF.

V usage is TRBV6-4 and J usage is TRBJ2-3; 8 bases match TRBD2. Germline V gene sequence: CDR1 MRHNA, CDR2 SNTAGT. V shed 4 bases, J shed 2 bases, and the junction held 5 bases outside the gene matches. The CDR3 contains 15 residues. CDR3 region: CASSVSGGSTDTQYF. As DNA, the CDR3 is TGTGCCAGCAGTGTCAGCGGGGGCTCCACAGATACGCAGTATTTT.

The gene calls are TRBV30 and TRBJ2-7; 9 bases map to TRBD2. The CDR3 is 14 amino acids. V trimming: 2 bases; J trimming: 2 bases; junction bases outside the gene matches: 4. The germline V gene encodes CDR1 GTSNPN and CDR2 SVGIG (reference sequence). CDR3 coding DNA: TGTGCCTGGAGTTTGACTAGCGGACCCTACGAGCAGTACTTC. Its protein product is CAWSLTSGPYEQYF.

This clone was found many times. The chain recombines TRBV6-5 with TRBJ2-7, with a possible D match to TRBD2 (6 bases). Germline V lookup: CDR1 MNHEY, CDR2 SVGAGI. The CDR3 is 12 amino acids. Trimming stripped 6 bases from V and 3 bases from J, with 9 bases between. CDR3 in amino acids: CASRSGDYEQYF. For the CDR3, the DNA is TGTGCCAGCAGATCGGGAGACTACGAGCAGTACTTC.

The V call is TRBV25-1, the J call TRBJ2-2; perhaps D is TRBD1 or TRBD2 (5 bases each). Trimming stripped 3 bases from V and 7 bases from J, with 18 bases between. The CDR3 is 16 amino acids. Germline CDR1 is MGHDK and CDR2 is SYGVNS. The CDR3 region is CASSEGENSLNGELFF. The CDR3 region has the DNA TGTGCCAGCAGTGAGGGGGAGAATTCACTCAACGGGGAGCTGTTTTTT.

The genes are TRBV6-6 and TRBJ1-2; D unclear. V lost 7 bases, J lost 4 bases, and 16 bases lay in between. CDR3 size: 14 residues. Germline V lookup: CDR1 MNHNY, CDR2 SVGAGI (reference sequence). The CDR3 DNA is TGTGCCAGCACCCGAGACGCAGGAAGCTATGGCTACACCTTC. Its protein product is CASTRDAGSYGYTF.

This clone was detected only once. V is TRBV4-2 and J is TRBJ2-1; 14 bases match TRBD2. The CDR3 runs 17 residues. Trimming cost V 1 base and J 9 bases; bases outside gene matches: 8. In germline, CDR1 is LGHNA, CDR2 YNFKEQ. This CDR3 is CASSQVPGLAGDGEQFF. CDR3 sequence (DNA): TGTGCCAGCAGCCAAGTCCCGGGACTAGCGGGAGATGGTGAGCAGTTCTTC.